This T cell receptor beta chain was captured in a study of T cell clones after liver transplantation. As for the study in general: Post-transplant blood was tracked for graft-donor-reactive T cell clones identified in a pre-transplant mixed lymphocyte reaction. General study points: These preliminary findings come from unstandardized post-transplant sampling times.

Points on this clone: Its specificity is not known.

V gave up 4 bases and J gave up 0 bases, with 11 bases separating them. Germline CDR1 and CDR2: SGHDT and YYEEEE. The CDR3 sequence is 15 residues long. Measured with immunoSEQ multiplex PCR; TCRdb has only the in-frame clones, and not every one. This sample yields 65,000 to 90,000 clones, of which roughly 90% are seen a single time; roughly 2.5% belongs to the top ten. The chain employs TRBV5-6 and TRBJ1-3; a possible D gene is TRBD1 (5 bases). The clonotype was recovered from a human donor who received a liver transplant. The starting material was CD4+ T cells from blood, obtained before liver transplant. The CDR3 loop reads CASSGTDTSGNTIYF. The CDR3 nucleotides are TGTGCCAGCAGCGGGACGGATACCTCTGGAAACACCATATATTTT.